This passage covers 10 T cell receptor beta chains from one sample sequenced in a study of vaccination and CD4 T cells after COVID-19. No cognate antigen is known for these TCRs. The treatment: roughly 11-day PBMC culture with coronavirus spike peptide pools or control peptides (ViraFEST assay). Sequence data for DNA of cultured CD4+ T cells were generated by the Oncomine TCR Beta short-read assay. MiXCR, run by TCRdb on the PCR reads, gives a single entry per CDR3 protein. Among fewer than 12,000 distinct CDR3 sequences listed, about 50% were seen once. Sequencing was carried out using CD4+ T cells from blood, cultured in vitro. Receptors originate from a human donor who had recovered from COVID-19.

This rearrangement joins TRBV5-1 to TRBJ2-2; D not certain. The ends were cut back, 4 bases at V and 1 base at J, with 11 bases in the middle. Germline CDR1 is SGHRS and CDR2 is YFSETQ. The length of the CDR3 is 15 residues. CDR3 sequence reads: CASSRNVENTGELFF. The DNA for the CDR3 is TGCGCCAGCAGCAGAAACGTGGAGAACACCGGGGAGCTGTTTTTT.

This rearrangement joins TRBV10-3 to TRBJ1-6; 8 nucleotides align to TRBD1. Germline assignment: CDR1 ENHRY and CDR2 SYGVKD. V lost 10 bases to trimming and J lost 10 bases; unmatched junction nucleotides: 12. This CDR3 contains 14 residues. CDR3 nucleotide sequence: TGTGCCACTGGTAGGGCAGGGGGCAACTCACCCCTCCACTTT. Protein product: CATGRAGGNSPLHF.

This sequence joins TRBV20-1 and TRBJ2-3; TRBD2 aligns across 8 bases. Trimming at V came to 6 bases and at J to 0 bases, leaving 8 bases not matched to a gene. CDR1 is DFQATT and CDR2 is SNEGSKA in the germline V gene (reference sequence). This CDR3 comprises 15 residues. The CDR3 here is CSARKRGSSTDTQYF. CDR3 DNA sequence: TGCAGTGCGCGAAAGCGGGGGAGCAGCACAGATACGCAGTATTTT.

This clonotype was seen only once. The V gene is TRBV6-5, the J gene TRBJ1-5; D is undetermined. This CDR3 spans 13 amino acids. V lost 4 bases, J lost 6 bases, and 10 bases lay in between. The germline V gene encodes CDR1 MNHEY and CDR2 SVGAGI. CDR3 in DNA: TGTGCCAGCAGTTCCGGGAGGGCTCAGCCCCAGCATTTT. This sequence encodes CASSSGRAQPQHF.

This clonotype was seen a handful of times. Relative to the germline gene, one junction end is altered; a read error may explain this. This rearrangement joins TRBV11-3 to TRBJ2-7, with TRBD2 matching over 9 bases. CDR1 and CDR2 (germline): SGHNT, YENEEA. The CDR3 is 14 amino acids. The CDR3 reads CASSLGLASNEQYF. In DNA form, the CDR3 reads TGTGCCAGCAGCCTGGGACTAGCCTCCAACGAGCAGTACTTC.

In DNA form, the CDR3 reads TGCAGTGCTAGAGGGTCAGGGGCTGAGCAGCCCCAGCATTTT. As protein: CSARGSGAEQPQHF. This chain joins TRBV20-1 and TRBJ1-5; TRBD1 is a possible D gene (6 bases). CDR1 and CDR2 from the germline V gene are DFQATT and SNEGSKA (reference sequence). V was trimmed by 1 base and J by 7 bases, leaving 14 bases between them. The CDR3 consists of 14 residues.

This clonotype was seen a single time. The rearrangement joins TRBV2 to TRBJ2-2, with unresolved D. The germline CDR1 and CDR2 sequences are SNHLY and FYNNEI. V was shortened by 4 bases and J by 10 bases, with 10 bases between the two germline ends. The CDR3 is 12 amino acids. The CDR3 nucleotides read TGTGCCAGCAGTGTCCTAGAACAGGAGCTGTTTTTT. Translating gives CASSVLEQELFF.

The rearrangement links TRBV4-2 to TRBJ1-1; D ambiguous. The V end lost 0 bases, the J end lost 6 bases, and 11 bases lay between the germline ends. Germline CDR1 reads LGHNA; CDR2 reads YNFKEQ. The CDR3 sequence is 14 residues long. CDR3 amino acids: CASSQDPESAEAFF. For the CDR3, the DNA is TGTGCCAGCAGCCAAGATCCGGAATCCGCTGAAGCTTTCTTT.

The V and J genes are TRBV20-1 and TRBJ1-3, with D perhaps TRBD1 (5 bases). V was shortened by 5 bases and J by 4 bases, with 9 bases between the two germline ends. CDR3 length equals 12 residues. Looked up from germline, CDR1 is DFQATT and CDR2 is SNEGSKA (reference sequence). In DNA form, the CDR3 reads TGCAGTGCTGCCGGACACGGAAACACCATATATTTT. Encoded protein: CSAAGHGNTIYF.

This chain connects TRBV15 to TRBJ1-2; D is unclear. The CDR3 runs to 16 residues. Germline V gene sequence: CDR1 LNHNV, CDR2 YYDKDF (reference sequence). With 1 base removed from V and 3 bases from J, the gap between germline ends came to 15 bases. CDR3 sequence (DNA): TGTGCCACCAGCAGAGCTATCAGTTTGTCGGACTATGGCTACACCTTC. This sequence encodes CATSRAISLSDYGYTF.